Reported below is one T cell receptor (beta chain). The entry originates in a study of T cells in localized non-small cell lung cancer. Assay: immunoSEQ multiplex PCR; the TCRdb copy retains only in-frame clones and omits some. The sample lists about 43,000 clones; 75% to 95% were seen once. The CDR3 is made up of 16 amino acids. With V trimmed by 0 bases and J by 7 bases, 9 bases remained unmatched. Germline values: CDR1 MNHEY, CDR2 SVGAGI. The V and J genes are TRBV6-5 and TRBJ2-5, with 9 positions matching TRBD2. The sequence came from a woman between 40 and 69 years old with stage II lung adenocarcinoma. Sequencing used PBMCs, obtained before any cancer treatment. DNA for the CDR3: TGTGCCAGCAGTTACTCAGGTGGACTAGCGCGAGGGACCCAGTACTTC. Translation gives CASSYSGGLARGTQYF.